The sample holds one count of the clone carrying this T cell receptor beta chain. Its antigen remains unknown. These data come from a study of cytomegalovirus exposure and HLA in healthy donors. The PCR was carried out with 60 Vbeta primers and 13 Jbeta primers. Clones were sequenced by immunoSEQ multiplex PCR, and TCRdb holds only the in-frame ones, with some missing. There are some 160,000 clones in the sample; around 75% occur only once, and approximately 2.2% lies in the top ten. Study findings and constraints: A later analysis found common viral pathogens apparently linked to several of the most significant clusters. A later analysis linked a missense variant in DCLRE1C to the trimming of TCR beta V and J genes.

This TCR was recovered from a male donor in good health and CMV-seronegative. The sequenced material came from PBMCs.

CDR3 DNA sequence: TGTGCCAGCAGCCAAGACAGGTTGGAGGTATATGGCTACACCTTC. Protein product: CASSQDRLEVYGYTF. The chain employs TRBV14 and TRBJ1-2; D not certain. The V end lost 0 bases, the J end lost 5 bases, and 13 bases lay between the germline ends. CDR3 length equals 15 residues. Per germline, CDR1 SGHDN and CDR2 FVKESK.